The clone carrying this T cell receptor (beta chain) has just a few counts. Its antigen is undetermined. Germline CDR1 SSHAT, CDR2 FNYEAQ (reference sequence). V lost 3 bases and J 9 bases, leaving 8 bases between the germline ends. The CDR3 is 11 amino acids. The source of the sample is a study of Graves' ophthalmopathy and Graves' hyperthyroidism. For repertoire sequencing, the TCR beta CDR3 regions were amplified from RNA transcripts. RT-PCR in the first round used HTBI primers; a second-round multiplex PCR followed. TCRdb re-analysed the multiplex PCR reads in MiXCR, keeping a single row per CDR3 protein. The top ten hold roughly 3% of the sample, which has around 600,000 distinct CDR3 sequences, over 40% seen once. From fresh peripheral blood, over 9 ml in volume, the PBMCs were obtained. Study-wide findings and caveats: This model predicted ophthalmopathy progression (sensitivity 70% to 71%, specificity roughly 72%).

Sequenced: peripheral blood. This TCR was recovered from an adult man with Graves' ophthalmopathy. The rearrangement links TRBV7-7 to TRBJ1-1; D is undetermined. The chain's CDR3 is CASSLMEKAFF. CDR3 bases: TGTGCCAGCAGCTTGATGGAGAAAGCTTTCTTT. The complete variable domain, with remaining parts taken from reference TRBV7-7 and TRBJ1-1, reads GAGVSQSPRYKVTKRGQDVTLRCDPISSHATLYWYQQALGQGPEFLTYFNYEAQPDKSGLPSDRFSAERPEGSISTLTIQRTEQRDSAMYRCASSLMEKAFFGQGTRLTVV.